This T cell receptor (beta chain) was sequenced in a study of blood T cells in healthy people across ages (dated by TCRdb to between 2014 and 2017). Background on the whole study: In model experiments, template switching captured about one uniquely barcoded TCR beta cDNA molecule for every two T cells. Two additional independent replicas of 1 million unique cDNA reads from the same blood draw were analyzed for two donors (one aged 18 to 30 and one aged 80 or older). The donors were divided into four age groups: young (average around 16 years), middle-aged (about 40), aged (around 67) and long-lived (nearly 85). Donors of different ages were randomly distributed across sequencing lanes to avoid experimental bias. Age-related changes in TCR beta repertoire diversity were measured in the study by deep sequencing normalized with unique cDNA molecular identifiers. General findings and caveats noted by the study authors: Compared with the aged group, more naive CD4+ T cells, fewer expanded clones and increased TCR diversity were shown by the long-lived group, suggesting age selection. Estimates of total diversity based on one million sequenced T cells were regarded as lower bounds and as underestimates. Since profiling was done on bulk unsorted PBMCs, naive and antigen-experienced compartments could not be conclusively compared. Observed TCR beta diversity per million T cells fell roughly linearly with age, and a significant reduction was already apparent by age around 40. Because donor CMV infection status was unknown, age-related changes in expanded clonotypes were potentially confounded. There was a strong correlation between observed TCR beta diversity and the percentage of naive T cells measured by flow cytometry.

Donors were 39 systemically healthy Caucasian individuals from Russia aged roughly 6 to 95 years. Each donor gave 8 to 10 milliliters of peripheral blood, drawn into EDTA-treated Vacutainer tubes. Ficoll-Paque density-gradient centrifugation was used to isolate PBMCs, with at least 6 million per sample. Trizol reagent was used to extract total RNA from the PBMCs, yielding at least 5 micrograms per sample. Naive CD45RAhigh/CD27high T cell percentages were measured by flow cytometry on a PBMC aliquot from every donor. This clonotype was detected a few times. The specificity of this receptor is unknown. Base qualities are not provided; no much larger clone lies one nucleotide away. Library creation used 5' RACE. Sequenced on an Illumina HiSeq 2500. A second roughly 6 to 12 cycle PCR used a sample-barcoded 5' primer and a J-beta primer mix. A unique molecular identifier was introduced onto each TCR beta cDNA molecule by a template-switch 5' adaptor carrying 12 random nucleotides. At least 2.5 million CDR3-containing paired-end reads were obtained from each sample. First-strand cDNA synthesis was performed from all RNA using the Mint cDNA synthesis kit, with priming by a TRBC-specific oligonucleotide. All cDNA was treated with uracil-DNA glycosylase and then went through a first 18-cycle PCR with the universal primers M1SS and BC2_uni_R. In the original analysis: Each sample was normalized by randomly selecting 1 million high-quality reads, each carrying a distinct molecular identifier. Reads sharing molecular identifiers were discarded rather than binned into consensus sequences. MiTCR, run with a Q25 quality threshold and the strictest error-elimination algorithm, handled CDR3 identification, clonotype clustering and error correction. Lower-bound total TCR beta diversity was estimated with a nonparametric unseen species model using Euler transformation. TCRdb reprocessed the public reads (quality trimming at Q25 with fastp, clone calling with MiXCR) and kept in-frame beta chains. Duplicate CDR3 protein sequences are folded into a single record with the most common DNA and genes. The V and J calls and clone size come from TCRdb's table, not from the authors' own analysis. The sample data list roughly 1.4 million distinct CDR3 sequences, and around 59% of these were observed just once. The ten top clones hold 6.5% to 8.5% of the sample.

Counted from cysteine to phenylalanine, this CDR3 has 13 amino acids. Just CDR3 DNA is preserved here, 39 bases in frame from base 1. Cut back by 5 bases and 7 bases, the V and J ends lie 15 bases apart. Reading the germline V gene gives CDR1 SGHVS and CDR2 FQNEAQ. The source material was blood. The rearrangement combines TRBV7-8 with TRBJ2-7; the D gene cannot be named for sure. The TCR comes from a young man in good health. This receptor carries the CDR3 CASSRRVLEEQYF. The sequenced DNA: TGTGCCAGCAGCCGACGCGTGCTCGAGGAGCAGTACTTC.